The following is a TCR beta chain sequence with its context. This specimen belongs to a study of T cell responses to AZD1222 COVID-19 vaccine. V dropped 5 bases and J dropped 5 bases, with 10 bases sitting between them. The CDR3 is 12 residues long. The table came from immunoSEQ multiplex PCR; TCRdb's copy has only in-frame clones and leaves some out. The repertoire holds 100,000 to 140,000 clones, with roughly 85% as singletons. V gene TRBV12-3 or TRBV12-4 combines with J gene TRBJ2-7; tentative D call: TRBD2 (5 bases). This TCR came from an adult who received the AZD1222 COVID-19 vaccine. This specimen was peripheral blood, taken 28 days after the second AZD1222 dose. This chain's CDR3 is CASSGGWDEQYF. CDR3 DNA sequence: TGTGCCAGCAGTGGAGGCTGGGACGAGCAGTACTTC.